This TCR beta chain was found in a study of T cell repertoires in cytomegalovirus infection. The table lists this clonotype with a few counts. One entry per CDR3 protein, called by TCRdb with MiXCR from the reads. The sample has some 160,000 distinct CDR3 sequences, more than 15% seen once. Trimming cost V 0 bases and J 6 bases, with 9 bases left between them. CDR1 and CDR2 from the germline V gene are MNHEY and SVGAGI. The CDR3 is 13 amino acids. The receptor comes from a human donor in good health (CMV status not recorded). Some clones in this sample may be carry-over from other donors' samples. The specimen was CD8+ T cells from PBMCs. The chain is built from TRBV6-5 and TRBJ2-7; a possible D gene is TRBD1 (6 bases). CDR3 loop: CASSYSKGGEQYF. As DNA, the CDR3 is TGTGCCAGCAGTTACTCGAAAGGGGGCGAGCAGTACTTC.